This T cell receptor beta chain was recorded in a study of Ad26.COV2.S vaccination and SARS-CoV-2 variants. About the research overall: Vaccine-arm donor from the placebo-controlled COV1001 Ad26.COV2.S trial. Donor got 5x10^10 or 1x10^11 viral particles of Ad26.COV2.S.

Measured with immunoSEQ multiplex PCR; TCRdb has only the in-frame clones, and not every one. The sample records more than 300,000 clones, 85% to 90% being singletons. The CDR3 has 13 amino acids. Germline assignment: CDR1 SGHVS and CDR2 FQNEAQ. The V end lost 5 bases, the J end lost 6 bases, and 10 bases lay between the germline ends. Study outcomes and limitations: Placebo and vaccine recipients had non-spike TCR breadth that was similar.

As for treatment: some 20 received Ad26.COV2.S at low or high dose, single or two shots; 5 received placebo; per-sample allocation not given. Day 63 following the first vaccine or placebo injection was when the samples were taken. Worth noting for this clone: Its cognate antigen is unknown.

This sequence originates from a person between 18 and 65 years old who received the Ad26.COV2.S COVID-19 vaccine or a placebo. The rearrangement links TRBV7-8 to TRBJ2-2; the D is unclear. The sequenced sample was peripheral blood, obtained in a trial of Ad26.COV2.S vaccine versus placebo. CDR3 coding DNA: TGTGCCAGCAGCCCAATAGCCCCCGGGGAGCTGTTTTTT. Translating gives CASSPIAPGELFF.